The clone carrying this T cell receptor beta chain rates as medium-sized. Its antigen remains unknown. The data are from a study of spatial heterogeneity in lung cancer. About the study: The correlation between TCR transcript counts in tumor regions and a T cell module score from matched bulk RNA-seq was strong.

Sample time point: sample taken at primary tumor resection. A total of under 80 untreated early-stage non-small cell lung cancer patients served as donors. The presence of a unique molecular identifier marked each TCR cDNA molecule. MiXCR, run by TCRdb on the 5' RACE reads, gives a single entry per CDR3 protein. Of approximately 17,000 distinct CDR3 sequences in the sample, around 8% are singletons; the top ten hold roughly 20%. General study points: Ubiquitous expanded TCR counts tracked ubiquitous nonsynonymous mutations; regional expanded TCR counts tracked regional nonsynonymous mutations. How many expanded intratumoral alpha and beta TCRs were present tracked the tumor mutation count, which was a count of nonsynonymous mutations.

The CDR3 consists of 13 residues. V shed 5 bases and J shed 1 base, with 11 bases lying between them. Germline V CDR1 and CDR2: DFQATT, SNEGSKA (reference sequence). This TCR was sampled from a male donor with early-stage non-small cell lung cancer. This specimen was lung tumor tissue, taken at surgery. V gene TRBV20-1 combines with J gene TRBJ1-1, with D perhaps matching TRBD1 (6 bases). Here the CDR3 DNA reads TGCAGTGCTGGGGGGACACGGAACACTGAAGCTTTCTTT. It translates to CSAGGTRNTEAFF.